Listed below are T cell receptor beta chains from one sample, sequenced in a study of regulatory dendritic cells for organ transplantation. The protocol was immunoSEQ multiplex PCR, while the TCRdb copy is restricted to in-frame clones and leaves out a portion. The sample yields 25,000 to 30,000 clones, nearly 80% seen once. The sample consisted of memory CD4+ T cells from blood. The source of these receptors is a human donor in good health. Both conserved end residues are part of each CDR3. D genes are given only for firm matches. Not every row has a clone size; where given, it reads once, few, many or a size class.

j_call v_call d_call clone_size cdr3_nt cdr3_aa
TRBJ2-5 TRBV30 TRBD2 NA TGTGCCTGCTACGGCGGTAGCGGGAGGGGAGAGACCCAGTACTTC CACYGGSGRGETQYF
TRBJ2-3 TRBV29-1 NA NA TGCAGCGCCACGGCCAGGGGGGGCACAGATACGCAGTATTTT CSATARGGTDTQYF
TRBJ2-3 TRBV9 NA NA TGTGCCAGCAGCCTGTCGGGGTTTCAGGCAGATACGCAGTATTTT CASSLSGFQADTQYF
TRBJ1-3 TRBV9 NA NA TGTGCCAGCAGCGTATTACAGGGAGACACCATATATTTT CASSVLQGDTIYF
TRBJ2-7 TRBV6-5 TRBD1 large TGTGCCAGCAGTTTTCAAGGGACAGCCGAGCAGTACTTC CASSFQGTAEQYF
TRBJ2-5 TRBV28 TRBD1 NA TGTGCCAGCAGCCCATTGACAGGGAACCAAGAGACCCAGTACTTC CASSPLTGNQETQYF
TRBJ1-2 TRBV16 NA once TGTGCCAGCAGCCAAGGGACTGGCTATGGCTACACCTTC CASSQGTGYGYTF
TRBJ2-1 TRBV10-3 TRBD2 NA TGTGCCATCAGTGCGGGGGGAGAAAAAGCCGGGAGGCAGTTCTTC CAISAGGEKAGRQFF
TRBJ1-1 TRBV11-1 TRBD1 NA TGTGCCAGCAGCTCCCGGGACAGGGGGCAAACTGAAGCTTTCTTT CASSSRDRGQTEAFF
TRBJ1-2 TRBV30 NA few TGTGCCTGGAGTGGGGGGGGATACGACTACACCTTC CAWSGGGYDYTF
TRBJ1-1 TRBV5-4 TRBD1 NA TGTGCCAGCAGCCAGGACAGGGGAATGAACACTGAAGCTTTCTTT CASSQDRGMNTEAFF
TRBJ2-7 TRBV18 NA NA TGTGCCAGCTCACCGGGGATAGCGGAATCTTCCTACGAGCAGTACTTC CASSPGIAESSYEQYF
TRBJ1-1 TRBV30 TRBD1 NA TGTGCCTGGAGTACCCGGACAGGGGAAGCTTTCTTT CAWSTRTGEAFF
TRBJ2-3 TRBV14 NA NA TGTGCCAGCAGCCAAGAGGTCTGGGCCCCGCCGGATACGCAGTATTTT CASSQEVWAPPDTQYF
TRBJ2-1 TRBV30 NA NA TGTGCCTGGAGTAGGGCGGGACTTTACAATGAGCAGTTCTTC CAWSRAGLYNEQFF
TRBJ2-5 TRBV11-2 TRBD2 NA TGTGCCAGCAGCTTGGCGGGAGTTGTAGAGACCCAGTACTTC CASSLAGVVETQYF
TRBJ2-3 TRBV5-4 NA NA TGTGCCAGCAGCTTGCCCCCCGATACGCAGTATTTT CASSLPPDTQYF
TRBJ2-3 TRBV7-3 NA NA TGTGCCAGTCAGCAGCTAGCGAGCACAGATACGCAGTATTTT CASQQLASTDTQYF
TRBJ2-3 TRBV25-1 TRBD2 NA TGTGCCAGCAGGGTAGCGGGAGGGCCGGTTGATACGCAGTATTTT CASRVAGGPVDTQYF
TRBJ2-3 TRBV4-3 TRBD2 NA TGCGCCAGCAGCCAGATTGGGGGGGGCACAGATACGCAGTATTTT CASSQIGGGTDTQYF
TRBJ2-1 TRBV7-2 TRBD2 NA TGTGCCAGCAGCGGCACTAGCGGGGGGGCCGTAAATGAGCAGTTCTTC CASSGTSGGAVNEQFF
TRBJ1-6 TRBV4-1 NA few TGCGCCAGCAGCCAAGATGGAGGGTTCCGTAATTCACCCCTCCACTTT CASSQDGGFRNSPLHF
TRBJ1-3 TRBV5-8 NA few TGTGCCAGCAGCTTGGGGTCGGTCTCTGGAAACACCATATATTTT CASSLGSVSGNTIYF
TRBJ1-1 TRBV11-2 NA NA TGTGCCAGCAGCCGGCCGGAGGCAAATGAAGCTTTCTTT CASSRPEANEAFF
TRBJ1-6 TRBV7-2 NA NA TGTGCCAGCAGCAGAGGGACCCCGAATTCACCCCTCCACTTT CASSRGTPNSPLHF
TRBJ1-6 TRBV7-2 TRBD1 NA TGTGCCAGCAGCCCACGGACAGGGTCATATAATTCACCCCTCCACTTT CASSPRTGSYNSPLHF
TRBJ1-2 TRBV28 TRBD1 NA TGTGCCAGCAGGAACAACAGGGGTCGGTACGGCTACACCTTC CASRNNRGRYGYTF
TRBJ2-7 TRBV5-1 TRBD1 NA TGCGCCAGTGCCGGGACAGGGAGTCACGAGCAGTACTTC CASAGTGSHEQYF
TRBJ1-1 TRBV19 NA NA TGTGCCACCTCACTACAGGGTCGAGGTAACACTGAAGCTTTCTTT CATSLQGRGNTEAFF
TRBJ2-5 TRBV2 NA once TGTGCCAGCAGTCCTCGGTGGCGACAAGAGACCCAGTACTTC CASSPRWRQETQYF
TRBJ1-3 TRBV9 NA NA TGTGCCAGCAGCGATGAAAGTGACACCATATATTTT CASSDESDTIYF
TRBJ2-5 TRBV5-4 NA NA TGTGCCAGCAGCACAGCTTCAGAGACCCAGTACTTC CASSTASETQYF
TRBJ1-4 TRBV18 NA NA TGTGCCAGCTCACCGTCGGGGGGATTCCGGGAAAAACTGTTTTTT CASSPSGGFREKLFF
TRBJ2-5 TRBV6-6 TRBD2 NA TGTGCCAGCGACGGCGGGGGGTGGATGAGCCAAGAGACCCAGTACTTC CASDGGGWMSQETQYF
TRBJ1-5 TRBV4-1 NA NA TGCGCCAGCAGCAACGGCGTTGATGGCAATCAGCCCCAGCATTTT CASSNGVDGNQPQHF
TRBJ1-1 TRBV11-2 TRBD1 NA TGTGCCAGCAGCTTAGAGACAGGGATGAACACTGAAGCTTTCTTT CASSLETGMNTEAFF
TRBJ1-5 TRBV19 NA once TGTGCCGCCTCCCAGAGGCAGGTCCGGCCCCAGCATTTT CAASQRQVRPQHF
TRBJ2-3 TRBV5-4 NA NA TGTGCCAGCAGCCTGCCCCTCACAGATACGCAGTATTTT CASSLPLTDTQYF
TRBJ2-3 TRBV29-1 TRBD2 NA TGCAGCGTCCTCGGGACTAGCGGGGGGGTTCCAGATACGCAGTATTTT CSVLGTSGGVPDTQYF
TRBJ2-7 TRBV5-1 NA NA TGCGCCAGCAGCCGGACGACCCAGAGCTCCTACGAGCAGTACTTC CASSRTTQSSYEQYF
TRBJ2-7 TRBV6-5 NA few TGTGCCAGCAGCTCACGTCAGGGAACCTACGAGCAGTACTTC CASSSRQGTYEQYF
TRBJ2-2 TRBV28 TRBD2 NA TGTGCCAGCAGTCGGGCGGGGGGCCCATCCGGGGAGCTGTTTTTT CASSRAGGPSGELFF
TRBJ2-3 TRBV9 TRBD2 NA TGTGCCAGCAGCGCGGGACTAGCCGAAGATACGCAGTATTTT CASSAGLAEDTQYF
TRBJ1-2 TRBV4-2 NA NA TGTGCCAGCAGCCAAGAGGACAGTCCCTATGGCTACACCTTC CASSQEDSPYGYTF
TRBJ2-7 TRBV18 NA NA TGTGCCAGCTCAGGCTACGAGCAGTACTTC CASSGYEQYF
TRBJ1-3 TRBV5-4 NA NA TGTGCCAGCAGCCAAGAGAGGTTAATGCTCTCTGGAAACACCATATATTTT CASSQERLMLSGNTIYF
TRBJ2-1 TRBV11-2 NA NA TGTGCCAGCAGCACGGGACCTGGGCAGTTCTTC CASSTGPGQFF
TRBJ1-1 TRBV18 NA NA TGTGCCAGCTCACCATTACGACTCGGGCCGTTCATGAACACTGAAGCTTTCTTT CASSPLRLGPFMNTEAFF
TRBJ1-1 TRBV2 TRBD1 NA TGTGCCAGCAGTCAGGGGGAAAACACTGAAGCTTTCTTT CASSQGENTEAFF
TRBJ2-7 TRBV6-5 NA NA TGTGCCAGCAGGCAGGCTCGCGAGCAGTACTTC CASRQAREQYF